One T cell receptor (beta chain) is described in this entry. Antigen specificity is unknown. Germline V gives CDR1 SEHNR, CDR2 FQNEAQ (reference sequence). V shed 4 bases, J shed 0 bases, and the junction held 14 bases outside the gene matches. The CDR3 is 18 amino acids. This sample stems from a study of cytomegalovirus exposure and HLA in healthy donors. Study-wide points: In vitro data verified a few CMV-associated chains as specific for CMV antigens.

The primer mix had 60 Vbeta and 13 Jbeta primers. Libraries were prepared by immunoSEQ multiplex PCR; TCRdb keeps only in-frame clonotypes and omits some of them. In the table there are more than 90,000 clones, around 70% of which are singletons. This TCR came from a man aged 30 to 45 in good health and CMV-seropositive. This rearrangement joins TRBV7-9 to TRBJ1-1; 7 nucleotides align to TRBD1. The sequencing input was PBMCs. The CDR3 bases are TGTGCCAGCAGCTCCTCCCTTCTTCGGACAGGAGTGAACACTGAAGCTTTCTTT. This gives the protein CASSSSLLRTGVNTEAFF.